This TCR beta chain stems from a study of T-cell reconstitution after alpha-beta-depleted transplantation in children. This CDR3 is built from 19 residues. With V trimmed by 4 bases and J by 0 bases, 13 bases remained unmatched. The TCRbeta library was prepared with unique molecular identifiers. TCRdb processed the PCR reads anew with MiXCR; each CDR3 protein has one entry. The data show 300,000 to 400,000 distinct CDR3 sequences, less than 15% seen once. The receptor was isolated from a human donor who donated a stem cell graft to a child with Fanconi anemia. The V gene is TRBV12-3 or TRBV12-4, the J gene TRBJ2-3; 10 bases map to TRBD2. The material sequenced was PBMCs, taken from the stem cell graft. CDR3 sequence (DNA): TGTGCCAGCAGTTCTCCGGGTAGCGGGGGGCCCCATAGCACAGATACGCAGTATTTT. Translating gives CASSSPGSGGPHSTDTQYF.